The clone carrying this TCR beta chain was recorded once. What it binds is unknown. V lost 7 bases to trimming and J lost 8 bases; unmatched junction nucleotides: 5. Germline V gene sequence: CDR1 SQVTM, CDR2 ANQGSEA. The CDR3 covers 11 residues. Sequencing was performed with immunoSEQ multiplex PCR; in TCRdb, only in-frame clones are kept and a portion is missing. The sample yields some 120,000 clones, about 86% seen once. The data were taken from a study of T cell responses to AZD1222 COVID-19 vaccine. Regarding the study as a whole: White British ancestry dominated among donors, who included more females, and clonal diversity was possibly underestimated.

The sample was peripheral blood, taken 28 days after the second AZD1222 dose. The TCR was taken from an adult who received the AZD1222 COVID-19 vaccine. The V and J genes are TRBV29-1 and TRBJ1-2, with 9 bases lining up with TRBD1. In DNA form, the CDR3 reads TGCAGCGCGCGACAGGGGGACGGCTACACCTTC. Protein sequence: CSARQGDGYTF.